The rows below give T cell receptor beta chains drawn from one sample of a study of T cells in Graves' hyperthyroidism and ophthalmopathy. Using its own MiXCR run on the multiplex PCR reads, TCRdb lists one record per CDR3 protein. The sample has around 530,000 distinct CDR3 sequences, about a sixth seen once. The material sequenced was blood. These receptors all come from a woman aged 18-29 years with Graves' ophthalmopathy. CDR3s include the opening cysteine and the closing phenylalanine or tryptophan. The order of the fields is clone size, J gene, V gene, D gene, CDR3 protein, CDR3 DNA. The D gene is left open where the match is weak. Not every row has a clone size; where given, it reads once, few, many or a size class.

many	TRBJ2-1	TRBV27	TRBD1	CASSLSRTGAKLNEQFF	TGTGCCAGCAGTTTATCTAGGACAGGGGCGAAACTCAATGAGCAGTTCTTC
few	TRBJ2-5	TRBV10-3	TRBD2	CASGTSGEGETQYF	TGTGCCAGCGGGACTAGCGGGGAAGGGGAGACCCAGTACTTC
.	TRBJ2-1	TRBV4-3	.	CASSQVGVGFPTGEQFF	TGCGCCAGCAGCCAAGTTGGGGTTGGGTTTCCCACTGGTGAGCAGTTCTTC
many	TRBJ1-1	TRBV11-3	TRBD1	CASSLTGKVSYMNTEAFF	TGTGCCAGCAGCCTGACAGGGAAGGTATCATATATGAACACTGAAGCTTTCTTT
many	TRBJ2-7	TRBV28	.	CASATSSYEQYF	TGTGCCAGCGCTACAAGCTCCTACGAGCAGTACTTC
few	TRBJ1-3	TRBV7-8	.	CASSLDSGFGNTIYF	TGTGCCAGCAGCTTAGATTCCGGGTTTGGAAACACCATATATTTT
.	TRBJ1-6	TRBV7-2	.	CASKGPAGAKSPLHF	TGTGCCAGCAAGGGTCCGGCGGGGGCAAAATCACCCCTCCACTTT
.	TRBJ2-3	TRBV20-1	TRBD2	CSAHRLAGGRMQYF	TGCAGTGCTCACCGACTAGCGGGGGGGCGAATGCAGTATTTT
many	TRBJ1-1	TRBV11-1	.	CASSLAGQDFATEAFF	TGTGCCAGCAGCTTAGCAGGGCAGGATTTCGCCACTGAAGCTTTCTTT
few	TRBJ1-6	TRBV9	.	CASSSGRSNNSPLHF	TGTGCCAGCAGCTCTGGACGCTCCAATAATTCACCCCTCCACTTT
many	TRBJ2-3	TRBV30	TRBD2	CAWSTPLAAPHTQYF	TGTGCCTGGAGTACCCCACTAGCGGCCCCCCATACGCAGTATTTT
few	TRBJ2-3	TRBV5-5	TRBD2	CASSFWGGSTDTQYF	TGTGCCAGCAGCTTCTGGGGGGGGAGCACAGATACGCAGTATTTT
few	TRBJ2-7	TRBV28	TRBD1	CASRPDRASWYEQYF	TGTGCCAGCAGACCCGACAGGGCGAGTTGGTACGAGCAGTACTTC
few	TRBJ2-6	TRBV5-1	.	CASSLFNRGSGTSGANALTF	TGCGCCAGCAGCTTGTTTAACCGGGGCAGTGGGACCTCTGGGGCCAACGCCCTGACTTTC
few	TRBJ2-4	TRBV20-1	.	CSAPGPSNIQYF	TGCAGTGCTCCAGGGCCTTCGAACATTCAGTACTTC
few	TRBJ2-1	TRBV5-1	TRBD2	CASSLSGGASSNEQFF	TGCGCCAGCAGCTTGAGCGGGGGGGCCTCTTCCAATGAGCAGTTCTTC
.	TRBJ2-7	TRBV5-1	TRBD2	CASSFGGVAGFTYEQYF	TGCGCCAGCAGCTTCGGCGGGGTAGCGGGCTTTACCTACGAGCAGTACTTC
many	TRBJ2-5	TRBV28	TRBD2	CASSFLSRPGRGEQETQYF	TGTGCCAGCAGTTTCTTATCCCGGCCAGGGAGGGGTGAACAAGAGACCCAGTACTTC
many	TRBJ1-1	TRBV29-1	TRBD1	CSVGQGRTEAFF	TGCAGCGTCGGACAGGGGAGAACTGAAGCTTTCTTT
few	TRBJ1-5	TRBV12-3/TRBV12-4	.	CASSSQDGNQPQHF	TGTGCCAGCAGCTCCCAGGATGGCAATCAGCCCCAGCATTTT
many	TRBJ1-1	TRBV28	.	CASSLSRGSTEAFF	TGTGCCAGCAGTTTATCGAGGGGAAGCACTGAAGCTTTCTTT
.	TRBJ2-2	TRBV6-2/TRBV6-3	TRBD2	CASNLAGNTGELFF	TGTGCCAGCAATTTAGCGGGGAACACCGGGGAGCTGTTTTTT
few	TRBJ2-3	TRBV20-1	TRBD1	CSARDREGNTDTQYF	TGCAGTGCTCGGGACAGGGAGGGAAACACAGATACGCAGTATTTT